This paragraph covers one T cell receptor (beta chain) sequence. Its matching antigen is unknown. Some clones are missing from TCRdb's copy, which holds only in-frame ones; the method was immunoSEQ multiplex PCR. The data contain some 200,000 clones, approximately 80% of them singletons. The sample originates from a study of cytomegalovirus exposure and HLA in healthy donors. Study-level information: The roughly 670 first-cohort repertoires shared a platform with the 130 or so validation repertoires, as reported in a later analysis.

In germline, CDR1 is SGHRS, CDR2 YFSETQ. V lost 2 bases to trimming and J lost 14 bases, with 16 bases between them. The CDR3 contains 12 residues. Study outcomes and limitations: In the approximately 120 validation repertoires, a later analysis found that first-cohort TCR clusters tended to co-occur. It was approximately 150 TCR beta chains that were listed as cytomegalovirus-associated.

The V gene is TRBV5-1, the J gene TRBJ1-1; a possible D gene is TRBD1 (6 bases). This clonotype was obtained from a woman under 40 in good health and CMV-seropositive. The sample comprised PBMCs. CDR3 DNA: TGCGCCAGCAGCTTAGGGGACACTGGTGGGTTCTTT. It encodes CASSLGDTGGFF.